Listed below are T cell receptor beta chains from one sample, sequenced in a study of CD8+ T cells in alopecia areata. The protocol was immunoSEQ multiplex PCR, while the TCRdb copy is restricted to in-frame clones and leaves out a portion. The table lists 200,000 to 250,000 clones, more than 45% of them singletons. The source was CD4+ T cells sorted from blood, collected at week 4, from a patient treated with tofacitinib. The receptors were sampled from a human donor with alopecia areata. CDR3s include the opening cysteine and the closing phenylalanine or tryptophan. D genes are given only for firm matches. The size of a clone is reported for some rows only, either as once, few or many, or as a class for expanded clones.

size: .; V: TRBV10-2; D: .; J: TRBJ1-5; DNA: TGCGCCAGCAGTGAAAACCGGGGGCCCCAGCATTTT; CDR3: CASSENRGPQHF
size: once; V: TRBV5-1; D: .; J: TRBJ2-2; DNA: TGCGCCAGCAGCTTGGAGGCCGCTGCGAACACCGGGGAGCTGTTTTTT; CDR3: CASSLEAAANTGELFF
size: .; V: TRBV20-1; D: .; J: TRBJ2-5; DNA: TGCAGTGCTGAGACCGAAGAGACCCAGTACTTC; CDR3: CSAETEETQYF
size: few; V: TRBV30; D: .; J: TRBJ1-1; DNA: TGTGCCTGGAGTCGGTCCCTCAGGGAAGCTTTCTTT; CDR3: CAWSRSLREAFF
size: .; V: TRBV10-3; D: .; J: TRBJ1-2; DNA: TGTGCCATCAGGGGGACGACAGGAGGACCGTGGGGCTACACCTTC; CDR3: CAIRGTTGGPWGYTF
size: few; V: TRBV29-1; D: TRBD1; J: TRBJ1-1; DNA: TGCAGCGCCCGAGGACAGGGGAGGAACACTGAAGCTTTCTTT; CDR3: CSARGQGRNTEAFF
size: .; V: TRBV10-3; D: TRBD1; J: TRBJ2-7; DNA: TGTGCCAGCAGACAGGGGGGGGAGGATGGATACGAGCAGTACTTC; CDR3: CASRQGGEDGYEQYF
size: .; V: TRBV18; D: .; J: TRBJ1-1; DNA: TGTGCCAGCTCAAGGGGGAACACTGAAGCTTTCTTT; CDR3: CASSRGNTEAFF
size: many; V: TRBV4-1; D: .; J: TRBJ2-7; DNA: TGCGCCAGCAGCCAAGCCGATTTTCTCGGGGCCGACTACGAGCAGTACTTC; CDR3: CASSQADFLGADYEQYF
size: many; V: TRBV9; D: TRBD2; J: TRBJ2-1; DNA: TGTGCCAGCAGCGTCGATCCTAGCGGGGGACCACTCAATGAGCAGTTCTTC; CDR3: CASSVDPSGGPLNEQFF
size: .; V: TRBV29-1; D: .; J: TRBJ1-1; DNA: TGCAGCGTTGAGGTAGGGCTGAACACTGAAGCTTTCTTT; CDR3: CSVEVGLNTEAFF
size: .; V: TRBV5-6; D: .; J: TRBJ1-4; DNA: TGTGCCAGCAGCTTGGGGCGGAGCCTTAATGAAAAACTGTTTTTT; CDR3: CASSLGRSLNEKLFF
size: .; V: TRBV29-1; D: TRBD2; J: TRBJ2-5; DNA: TGCAGCGTCTGTCGACTAGCGGGGGGTCGATCTTTCCAAGAGACCCAGTACTTC; CDR3: CSVCRLAGGRSFQETQYF
size: few; V: TRBV29-1; D: .; J: TRBJ1-1; DNA: TGCAGCGTTGAATCCCTTGGAAAGGCTTTCTTT; CDR3: CSVESLGKAFF
size: .; V: TRBV29-1; D: .; J: TRBJ1-1; DNA: TGCAGCGTTGAAGAACAGGAGAACACTGAAGCTTTCTTT; CDR3: CSVEEQENTEAFF
size: .; V: TRBV7-9; D: TRBD2; J: TRBJ2-3; DNA: TGTGCCAGCAGCTTCAGCGGGGGCACAGATACGCAGTATTTT; CDR3: CASSFSGGTDTQYF
size: .; V: TRBV7-6; D: .; J: TRBJ1-1; DNA: TGTGCCAGCAGCCCAGCGGCGGCCCGAAGGGCTTTCTTT; CDR3: CASSPAAARRAFF
size: few; V: TRBV15; D: .; J: TRBJ2-5; DNA: TGTGCCACCAGCCCGACAGGAGAGACCCAGTACTTC; CDR3: CATSPTGETQYF